The present T cell receptor beta chain was sequenced within a study of cytomegalovirus exposure and HLA in healthy donors. Study findings and constraints: Sequencing likely generated an artifact that appeared as a cluster of highly shared sequence variants.

In the case of this clone: Its antigen remains unknown.

The CDR3 contains 13 residues. CDR1 KGHSH and CDR2 LQKENI come from the germline V gene. The V end lost 7 bases, the J end lost 2 bases, and 11 bases lay between the germline ends. PCR used 60 Vbeta primers and 13 Jbeta primers. Measured with immunoSEQ multiplex PCR; TCRdb has only the in-frame clones, and not every one. The sample consists of tens of thousands of clones, about three quarters of them appearing once. The receptor was isolated from a man aged 25-45 years in good health and CMV-seropositive. The material sequenced was PBMCs. This rearrangement joins TRBV18 to TRBJ1-2; D is possibly TRBD1 (5 bases). The CDR3 nucleotides are TGTGCCAGCTACCGAGCAGGGAACTATGGCTACACCTTC. Its translation: CASYRAGNYGYTF.